This T cell receptor (beta chain) was retrieved from a study of human T cells and chemical hapten exposure. Study as a whole: The patients, most of them female, presented with alopecia areata, totalis or universalis.

The table lists this clonotype with a few counts. The library tagged each cDNA molecule with unique molecular identifiers. MiXCR, run by TCRdb on the RACE reads, gives a single entry per CDR3 protein. The data show 80,000 to 100,000 distinct CDR3 sequences, roughly a tenth seen once. Time point defined: pre-sensitization, week 0. Treatment noted: therapeutic diphenylcyclopropenone sensitization with weekly scalp DPC. From whole blood left unfractionated, total RNA was extracted. The CDR3 sequence is 16 residues long. Germline CDR1 and CDR2: DFQATT and SNEGSKA (reference sequence). The trim removed 0 bases at V and 2 bases at J, leaving 8 bases unmatched.

The sequence was collected from a woman in her 40s with alopecia areata. Some clones in this sample may be carry-over from other donors' samples. The chain uses TRBV20-1 and TRBJ2-7; 9 bases line up with TRBD1. The specimen was whole blood, collected in connection with sensitization to the hapten diphenylcyclopropenone (DPC). DNA of the CDR3: TGCAGTGCTAGAGATTCGGGACAGGGCAACCCCTACGAGCAGTACTTC. Protein: CSARDSGQGNPYEQYF.